In its sample, the clone carrying this T cell receptor (beta chain) was seen many times. This sample stems from a study of shared clonotypes between healthy human individuals. Germline CDR1 MDHEN, CDR2 SYDVKM. The V gene lost 3 bases and the J gene lost 6 bases, with 17 bases spanning the gap. The CDR3 length is 15 residues. Generated by immunoSEQ multiplex PCR, the TCRdb table keeps only in-frame clones and is missing some. Of about 1.1 million clones in the sample, around three quarters were seen once. The chain employs TRBV28 and TRBJ1-2; D possibly corresponds to TRBD1 (5 bases). The sample taken for sequencing was memory CD4+ T cells from PBMCs. Sample subset: CD45RA-negative fraction. This receptor was identified in a man between 18 and 35 years old in good health. Some clones in this sample may be carry-over from other donors' samples. For the CDR3, the DNA is TGTGCCAGCAGTTTTTTCCGACAGCTAACCGATGGCTACACCTTC. Protein sequence: CASSFFRQLTDGYTF.